Below, 28 T cell receptor beta chains from the same sample are listed, as sequenced in a study of spatial heterogeneity in lung cancer. Time point described: sample taken at primary tumor resection. Tumor, nontumor lung or frozen PBMC supplied whole RNA that was sequenced unsorted. TCRdb passed the 5' RACE reads through MiXCR, listing each CDR3 protein once. Counted here are about 39,000 distinct CDR3 sequences, roughly 5.8% occurring once; the ten biggest clones make up 11%. The material was PBMCs, obtained at surgery. The receptors stem from a male donor with early-stage non-small cell lung cancer.

This clonotype was found many times. This chain links TRBV30 with TRBJ2-5, with D unresolved. The CDR3 contains 16 residues. CDR1 is GTSNPN and CDR2 is SVGIG in the germline V gene (reference sequence). Trimming left V 4 bases short and J 1 base short, with 19 bases between. CDR3 coding DNA: TGTGCCTGGATCCCCCACTCCTCGAGTGGCCAAGAGACCCAGTACTTC. Protein: CAWIPHSSSGQETQYF.

The sample holds many counts of this clonotype. The J gene is TRBJ1-6, the V gene TRBV2; D gene uncertain. Looked up from germline, CDR1 is SNHLY and CDR2 is FYNNEI. Trimming removed 2 bases from V and 6 bases from J, with 11 bases in between. The CDR3 is 15 amino acids. Written as DNA, the CDR3 is TGTGCCAGCAGTGAAAGACAAAAGACTAATTCACCCCTCCACTTT. Protein sequence: CASSERQKTNSPLHF.

This clonotype was observed many times. V is TRBV20-1 and J is TRBJ2-5; 8 bases match TRBD2. Trimming took 0 bases from V and 9 from J; bases not matched to a gene: 18. The CDR3 has 17 residues. Germline assignment: CDR1 DFQATT and CDR2 SNEGSKA (reference sequence). The CDR3 DNA reads TGCAGTGCTAGAGATTCGGGACGGGGGGGCCATCTGGTGTCCCAGTACTTC. This translates into CSARDSGRGGHLVSQYF.

This clonotype was picked up many times. The rearrangement joins TRBV6-5 to TRBJ1-1; 7 positions match TRBD1. V gave up 2 bases and J gave up 0 bases; unmatched junction bases: 0. The CDR3 runs to 14 residues. Germline CDR1 MNHEY, CDR2 SVGAGI. DNA of the CDR3: TGTGCCAGCAGTTACGACAGGGTGAACACTGAAGCTTTCTTT. This gives the protein CASSYDRVNTEAFF.

The chain combines TRBV19 with TRBJ1-3; D is uncertain. The CDR3 sequence is 16 residues long. V lost 6 bases and J 2 bases, leaving 17 bases between the germline ends. The germline V gene encodes CDR1 LNHDA and CDR2 SQIVND (reference sequence). The CDR3, as DNA: TGTGCCAGTAGCCCCGGACTAACATTACCTGGAAACACCATATATTTT. Translation gives CASSPGLTLPGNTIYF.

This clonotype was counted ten times or more. The chain has TRBV29-1 and TRBJ2-1; D tentatively reads TRBD1 or TRBD2 (5 bases each). The germline gives CDR1 SQVTM, CDR2 ANQGSEA. The CDR3 runs to 14 residues. The germline V and J ends were trimmed by 0 bases and 7 bases, with 13 bases remaining between them. The CDR3 region is CSVEEWGKLNEQFF. CDR3 DNA sequence: TGCAGCGTTGAAGAATGGGGGAAATTAAATGAGCAGTTCTTC.

V gene TRBV4-2 combines with J gene TRBJ2-7; weak D call: TRBD1 (6 bases). Trimming removed 3 bases at V and 3 bases at J, with 9 bases between. CDR3 size: 13 residues. Germline V CDR1 and CDR2: LGHNA, YNFKEQ. The CDR3 nucleotides read TGTGCCAGCAGCCAGGACAGTAACTACGAGCAGTACTTC. It encodes CASSQDSNYEQYF.

There are a few counts of this clonotype. CDR3 amino acids: CASSTQGAQRGEQFF. In nucleotides, the CDR3 is TGTGCCAGCAGCACACAGGGGGCTCAACGTGGTGAGCAGTTCTTC. The V call is TRBV7-2, the J call TRBJ2-1, with TRBD1 matching over 9 bases. Per the germline V gene, CDR1 is SGHTA and CDR2 is FQGNSA. There are 15 residues in the CDR3. Trimming removed 5 bases from V and 9 bases from J; junction bases left unmatched: 11.

This clonotype has a handful of counts. V is TRBV30 and J is TRBJ1-6, with D possibly TRBD1 on 5 matching bases. Looked up from germline, CDR1 is GTSNPN and CDR2 is SVGIG (reference sequence). The CDR3 consists of 11 residues. V shed 0 bases and J shed 16 bases, with 10 bases lying between them. CDR3 in DNA: TGTGCCTGGAGTGTTGGGACCACTCTCCACTTT. Its protein product is CAWSVGTTLHF.

This clonotype was seen ten or more times. The genes are TRBV27 and TRBJ1-1, with no clear D. Per the germline V gene, CDR1 is MNHEY and CDR2 is SMNVEV (reference sequence). The V gene lost 3 bases and the J gene lost 8 bases, with 22 bases spanning the gap. The CDR3 runs to 16 residues. The CDR3 loop reads CASSLVSTTVLREAFF. DNA for the CDR3: TGTGCCAGCAGTTTGGTCTCCACGACGGTCCTAAGAGAAGCTTTCTTT.

This clonotype appeared many times. The rearrangement uses TRBV12-3 or TRBV12-4 and TRBJ2-2; 11 nucleotides match TRBD1. The CDR3 totals 18 residues. J was trimmed by 0 bases and V by 3 bases; bases with no gene match: 6. CDR3: CASSLPPGQGANTGELFF. CDR3 DNA sequence: TGTGCCAGCAGTTTGCCACCGGGACAGGGGGCGAACACCGGGGAGCTGTTTTTT.

This clonotype ranks as medium-sized (0.01 to 0.1%). The chain uses TRBV4-1 and TRBJ1-6; tentatively, D is TRBD1 (6 bases). The germline gives CDR1 MGHRA, CDR2 YSYEKL. V lost 4 bases to trimming and J lost 10 bases, with 14 bases between them. This CDR3 has 14 residues. CDR3: CASSRLQGVSPLHF. Here the CDR3 DNA reads TGCGCCAGCAGCCGCCTACAGGGCGTATCACCCCTCCACTTT.

This clonotype was detected ten times or more. The V call is TRBV2, the J call TRBJ1-6; 8 nucleotides agree with TRBD1. This CDR3 has 15 residues. V lost 7 bases to trimming and J lost 9 bases; unmatched junction nucleotides: 11. Germline CDR1 SNHLY, CDR2 FYNNEI. For the CDR3, the DNA is TGTGCCAGCATGATAGAAGACAGGGGTAGTTCACCCCTCCACTTT. Translated, it gives CASMIEDRGSSPLHF.

This clonotype was counted ten times or more. The chain carries TRBV2 and TRBJ2-6, with D hard to call. This CDR3 comprises 13 residues. Germline CDR1 SNHLY, CDR2 FYNNEI. Trimming shortened V by 4 bases and J by 6 bases, and 7 bases separated the two germline ends. The chain's CDR3 is CASSVLLANVLTF. For the CDR3, the DNA is TGTGCCAGCAGTGTCCTGTTGGCCAACGTCCTGACTTTC.

This clonotype was observed at least ten times. The chain uses TRBV5-4 and TRBJ1-5, with a possible D match to TRBD1 (5 bases). CDR3 length equals 15 residues. The V and J ends lost 0 bases and 6 bases respectively, with 13 bases between them. The germline V gene encodes CDR1 SGHNT and CDR2 YYREEE (reference sequence). In nucleotides, the CDR3 is TGTGCCAGCAGCTTGGGAGGTGGGGCTACTCAGCCCCAGCATTTT. This gives the protein CASSLGGGATQPQHF.

This clonotype was seen at least ten times. V usage is TRBV10-3 and J usage is TRBJ2-7, with 8 bases lining up with TRBD2. Germline V gene lookup returns CDR1 ENHRY and CDR2 SYGVKD. The CDR3 has 12 residues. Trimming removed 7 bases from V and 6 bases from J; junction bases left unmatched: 5. CDR3 sequence reads: CAITSGGGEQYF. CDR3 nucleotides: TGTGCCATCACGTCGGGGGGGGGCGAGCAGTACTTC.

Note on this clonotype: This could be a read error, since a much larger clone is one nucleotide away. The rearrangement links TRBV11-2 to TRBJ2-2; weak D call: TRBD1 (6 bases). The V gene's germline CDR1 is SGHAT and CDR2 FQNNGV. The CDR3 is 15 amino acids. DNA of the CDR3: TGTGCCAACAGCTTCGACAGGTTGAACACCGGGGAGCTGTTTTTT. Protein product: CANSFDRLNTGELFF. The full variable domain, its missing parts supplied by reference TRBV11-2 and TRBJ2-2, is EAGVAQSPRYKIIEKRQSVAFWCNPISGHATLYWYQQILGQGPKLLIQFQNNGVVDDSQLPKDRFSAERLKGVDSTLKIQPAKLEDSAVYLCANSFDRLNTGELFFGEGSRLTVL.

This clonotype has at least ten counts. DNA of the CDR3: TGTGCCAGCAGTGAAAGCAGCCTCGGGCAGCGGGGCTTCAGCTCCTACGAGCAGTACTTC. Translation gives CASSESSLGQRGFSSYEQYF. The chain carries TRBV2 and TRBJ2-7; 7 bases align to TRBD2. Germline loops: CDR1 SNHLY, CDR2 FYNNEI. The CDR3 extends over 20 amino acids. V was pared by 2 bases and J by 0 bases, with 19 bases of the junction left unmatched.

This clonotype occurred many times. The chain links TRBV7-2 to TRBJ1-1; D is possibly TRBD1 (6 bases). V lost 5 bases, J lost 3 bases, and 10 bases lay in between. CDR3 length: 13 amino acids. Per germline, CDR1 SGHTA and CDR2 FQGNSA. The CDR3 is CASSNGQYTEAFF. CDR3 in DNA: TGTGCCAGCAGCAACGGACAGTACACTGAAGCTTTCTTT.

This clonotype was counted a few times. The V and J genes are TRBV7-9 and TRBJ2-3; tentatively, D is TRBD1 (6 bases). CDR3 length equals 14 residues. V was pared by 1 base and J by 4 bases, with 9 bases between. Looked up from germline, CDR1 is SEHNR and CDR2 is FQNEAQ (reference sequence). The CDR3 sequence: CASSLDTGPDTQYF. The CDR3, as DNA: TGTGCCAGCAGCTTAGATACAGGGCCAGATACGCAGTATTTT.

This chain links TRBV29-1 with TRBJ2-7; 7 bases match TRBD1. The V segment lost 3 bases and the J segment 4 bases; nucleotides outside the gene matches: 9. Per the germline V gene, CDR1 is SQVTM and CDR2 is ANQGSEA. CDR3 length equals 14 residues. The CDR3 DNA follows: TGCAGCGTTGATGCGAGGGGGCTTGGATACGAGCAGTACTTC. This codes for CSVDARGLGYEQYF.

This clonotype was found many times. The chain uses TRBV10-2 and TRBJ2-3; D is unresolved. Germline V gives CDR1 WSHSY, CDR2 SAAADI. Trimming took off 6 bases at V and 7 bases at J, with 8 bases between the two ends. The CDR3 totals 11 residues. The DNA of the CDR3 is TGCGCCAGCAGCGACGGAAATACGCAGTATTTT. Its protein is CASSDGNTQYF.

This clonotype was seen at least ten times. CDR3 residues: CASSLGNRYTEAFF. The CDR3 DNA follows: TGCGCCAGCAGCCTAGGGAATCGATACACTGAAGCTTTCTTT. The gene calls are TRBV5-1 and TRBJ1-1; no clear D gene. Germline V gene lookup returns CDR1 SGHRS and CDR2 YFSETQ. This CDR3 spans 14 amino acids. Trimming shortened V by 4 bases and J by 3 bases, and 13 bases separated the two germline ends.

This clonotype was picked up a small number of times. The chain uses TRBV4-3 and TRBJ2-1; 9 bases are a match to TRBD1. This CDR3 is 15 amino acids long. The V gene end was trimmed by 3 bases and the J gene end by 2 bases; junction bases not matched to a gene: 2. CDR1 and CDR2 from the germline V gene are LGHNA and YSLEER. The CDR3 coding sequence is TGCGCCAGCAGCCAGGGGACAGGGACCTACAATGAGCAGTTCTTC. Encoded protein: CASSQGTGTYNEQFF.

The sample holds many counts of this clonotype. The chain employs TRBV12-3 or TRBV12-4 and TRBJ1-1; 11 bases agree with TRBD1. CDR3 size: 15 residues. Unmatched junction bases numbered 8, after V lost 6 bases and J lost 5 bases. The CDR3 sequence is CASSWTGGASTEAFF. The CDR3 DNA is TGTGCCAGCAGCTGGACAGGGGGCGCGAGTACTGAAGCTTTCTTT.

This clonotype appeared a few times. J is TRBJ2-2 and V is TRBV7-3, with D uncertain. Germline CDR1 reads SGHTA; CDR2 reads FQGTGA. Trimming removed 5 bases at V and 6 bases at J, with 16 bases between. CDR3 length equals 15 residues. CDR3 nucleotide sequence: TGTGCCAGCAGCCCCATGATCACTGGTCCCGGGGAGCTGTTTTTT. Protein sequence: CASSPMITGPGELFF.

This clonotype showed up many times. This chain connects TRBV27 to TRBJ1-3; 7 bases are a match to TRBD1. CDR3 size: 15 residues. The V segment lost 5 bases and the J segment 4 bases; nucleotides outside the gene matches: 8. The germline CDR1 and CDR2 sequences are MNHEY and SMNVEV (reference sequence). For the CDR3, the DNA is TGTGCCAGCAGTCCCAGTCGACAGGGAGGAAACACCATATATTTT. Amino acids: CASSPSRQGGNTIYF.

This clonotype appeared many times. This chain links TRBV7-9 with TRBJ2-4; maybe TRBD1 (5 bases). Germline V CDR1 and CDR2: SEHNR, FQNEAQ (reference sequence). This CDR3 is 14 amino acids long. Trimming took 5 bases from V and 5 from J, leaving 13 bases between them. In DNA, the CDR3 is TGTGCCAGCAGCAACCAGGGATCAGAAAACATTCAGTACTTC. Protein product: CASSNQGSENIQYF.